This TCR beta chain was profiled in a study of PD-L1 blockade in urothelial cancer. In the study overall: From 0 to 3 prior chemotherapy regimens had been given to the patients.

This CDR3 is built from 14 residues. Trimming cost V 2 bases and J 3 bases, with 11 bases left between them. Germline V lookup: CDR1 SGHRS, CDR2 YFSETQ. Sequencing was performed with immunoSEQ multiplex PCR; in TCRdb, only in-frame clones are kept and a portion is missing. The profile covers approximately 50,000 clones, with 87% appearing a single time and approximately 7.1% taken by the ten largest. This TCR was recovered from a man between 60 and 70 years old with urothelial cancer. V and J are TRBV5-1 and TRBJ1-1; the D is unclear. Here the sequenced sample was PBMCs, taken around atezolizumab (anti-PD-L1) treatment. The CDR3 protein is CASSFNEVDTEAFF. Written as DNA, the CDR3 is TGCGCCAGCAGCTTCAATGAGGTGGACACTGAAGCTTTCTTT. Complete variable domain (other parts from reference TRBV5-1 and TRBJ1-1): KAGVTQTPRYLIKTRGQQVTLSCSPISGHRSVSWYQQTPGQGLQFLFEYFSETQRNKGNFPGRFSGRQFSNSRSEMNVSTLELGDSALYLCASSFNEVDTEAFFGQGTRLTVV.